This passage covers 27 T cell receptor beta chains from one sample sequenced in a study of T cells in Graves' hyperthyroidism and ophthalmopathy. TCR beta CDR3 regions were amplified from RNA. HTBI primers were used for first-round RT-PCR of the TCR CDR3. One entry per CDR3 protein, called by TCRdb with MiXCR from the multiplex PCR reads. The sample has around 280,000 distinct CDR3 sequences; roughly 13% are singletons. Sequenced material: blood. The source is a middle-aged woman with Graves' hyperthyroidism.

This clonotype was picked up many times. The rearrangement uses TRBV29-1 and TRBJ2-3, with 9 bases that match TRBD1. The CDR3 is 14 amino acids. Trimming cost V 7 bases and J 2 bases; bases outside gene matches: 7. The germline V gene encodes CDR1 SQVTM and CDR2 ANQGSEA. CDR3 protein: CSGSQGAYTDTQYF. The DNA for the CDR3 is TGCAGCGGATCACAGGGGGCCTACACAGATACGCAGTATTTT.

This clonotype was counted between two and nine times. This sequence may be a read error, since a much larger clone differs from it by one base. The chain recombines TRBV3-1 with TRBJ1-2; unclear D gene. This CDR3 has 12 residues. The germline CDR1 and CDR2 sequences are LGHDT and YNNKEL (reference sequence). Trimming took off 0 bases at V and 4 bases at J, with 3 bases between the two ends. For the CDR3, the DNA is TGTGCCAGCAGCCAAGAGACCTATGGCTACACCTTC. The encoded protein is CASSQETYGYTF.

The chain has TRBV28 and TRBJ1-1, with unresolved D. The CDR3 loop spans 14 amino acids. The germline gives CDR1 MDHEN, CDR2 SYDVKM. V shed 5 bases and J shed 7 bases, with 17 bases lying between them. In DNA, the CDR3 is TGTGCCAGCAGTCCTGATCCGGTGAACTATGAAGCTTTCTTT. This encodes CASSPDPVNYEAFF.

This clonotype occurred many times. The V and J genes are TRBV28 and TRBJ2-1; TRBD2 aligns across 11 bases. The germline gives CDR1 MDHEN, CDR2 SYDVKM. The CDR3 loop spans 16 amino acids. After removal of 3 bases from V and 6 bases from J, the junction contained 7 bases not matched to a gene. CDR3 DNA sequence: TGTGCCAGCAGTTTTTTAGCGGGAGGGGCCCCCAATGAGCAGTTCTTC. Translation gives CASSFLAGGAPNEQFF.

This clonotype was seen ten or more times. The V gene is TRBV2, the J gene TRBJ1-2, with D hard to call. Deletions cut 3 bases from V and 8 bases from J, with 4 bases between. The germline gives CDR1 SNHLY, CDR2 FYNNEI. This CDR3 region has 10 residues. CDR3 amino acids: CASSDPGYTF. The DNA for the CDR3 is TGTGCCAGCAGTGATCCGGGCTACACCTTC.

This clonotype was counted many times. This chain's CDR3 is CASSLGRAGAGELFF. The CDR3 DNA sequence: TGTGCCAGCAGTTTAGGGAGGGCCGGGGCCGGGGAGCTGTTTTTT. The gene calls are TRBV12-3 or TRBV12-4 and TRBJ2-2; a weak D match, TRBD2 (6 bases). V gave up 1 base and J gave up 6 bases, with 12 bases separating them. This CDR3 comprises 15 residues.

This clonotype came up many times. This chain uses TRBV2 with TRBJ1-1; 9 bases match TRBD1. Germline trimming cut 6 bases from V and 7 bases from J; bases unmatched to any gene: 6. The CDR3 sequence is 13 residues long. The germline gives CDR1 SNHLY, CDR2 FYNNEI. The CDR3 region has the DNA TGTGCCAGCAGCCGGGACAGGGAGGTTGAAGCTTTCTTT. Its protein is CASSRDREVEAFF. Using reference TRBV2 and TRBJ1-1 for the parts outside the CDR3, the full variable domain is EPEVTQTPSHQVTQMGQEVILRCVPISNHLYFYWYRQILGQKVEFLVSFYNNEISEKSEIFDDQFSVERPDGSNFTLKIRSTKLEDSAMYFCASSRDREVEAFFGQGTRLTVV.

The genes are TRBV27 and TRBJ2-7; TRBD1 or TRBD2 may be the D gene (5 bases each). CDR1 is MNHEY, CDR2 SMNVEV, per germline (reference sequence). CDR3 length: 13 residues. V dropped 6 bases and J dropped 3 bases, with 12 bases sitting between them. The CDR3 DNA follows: TGTGCCAGCAGCCCCGGGACCCTCTACGAGCAGTACTTC. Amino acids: CASSPGTLYEQYF.

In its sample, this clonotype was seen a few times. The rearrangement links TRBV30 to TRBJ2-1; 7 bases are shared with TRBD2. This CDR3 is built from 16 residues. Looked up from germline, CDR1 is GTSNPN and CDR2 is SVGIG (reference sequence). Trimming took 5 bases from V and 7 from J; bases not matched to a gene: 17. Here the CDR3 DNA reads TGTGCCTGGCCTCCGGGGGGAGGGCCTCCGGGGAATGAGCAGTTCTTC. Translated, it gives CAWPPGGGPPGNEQFF.

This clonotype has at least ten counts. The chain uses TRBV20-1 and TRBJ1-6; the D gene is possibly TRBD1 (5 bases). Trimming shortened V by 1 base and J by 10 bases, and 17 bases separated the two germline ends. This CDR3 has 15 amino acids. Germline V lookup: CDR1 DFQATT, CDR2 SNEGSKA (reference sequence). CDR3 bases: TGCAGTGCTAGAGGGGCAGGGAAGGTTCGATCACCCCTCCACTTT. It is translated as CSARGAGKVRSPLHF.

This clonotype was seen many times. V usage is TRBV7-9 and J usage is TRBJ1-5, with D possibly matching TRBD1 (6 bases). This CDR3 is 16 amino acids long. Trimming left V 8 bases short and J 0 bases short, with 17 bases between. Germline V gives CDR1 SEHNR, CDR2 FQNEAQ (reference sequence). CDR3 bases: TGTGCCAGCGCTCCGGGGGGCAGAAATAGCAATCAGCCCCAGCATTTT. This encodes CASAPGGRNSNQPQHF.

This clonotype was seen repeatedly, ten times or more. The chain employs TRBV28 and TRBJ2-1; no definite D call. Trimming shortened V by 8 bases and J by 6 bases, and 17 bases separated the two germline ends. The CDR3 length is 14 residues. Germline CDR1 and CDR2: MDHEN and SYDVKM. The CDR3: CASPMSNDGNEQFF. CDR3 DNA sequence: TGTGCCAGCCCGATGTCCAATGACGGCAATGAGCAGTTCTTC.

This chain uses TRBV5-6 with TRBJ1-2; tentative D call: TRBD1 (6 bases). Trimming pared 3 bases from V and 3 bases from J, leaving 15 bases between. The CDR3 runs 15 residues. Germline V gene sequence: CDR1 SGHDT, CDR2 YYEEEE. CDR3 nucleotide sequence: TGTGCCAGCAGCTGGCCCCCCGGGACACACTATGGCTACACCTTC. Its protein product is CASSWPPGTHYGYTF.

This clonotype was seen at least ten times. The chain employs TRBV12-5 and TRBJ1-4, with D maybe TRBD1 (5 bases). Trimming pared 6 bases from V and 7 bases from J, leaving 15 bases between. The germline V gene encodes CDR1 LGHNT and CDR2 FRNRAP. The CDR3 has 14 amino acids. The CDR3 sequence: CASGPQGGGEKLFF. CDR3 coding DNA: TGTGCTAGTGGCCCTCAGGGCGGGGGTGAAAAACTGTTTTTT. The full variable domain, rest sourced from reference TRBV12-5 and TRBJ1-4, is DARVTQTPRHKVTEMGQEVTMRCQPILGHNTVFWYRQTMMQGLELLAYFRNRAPLDDSGMPKDRFSAEMPDATLATLKIQPSEPRDSAVYFCASGPQGGGEKLFFGSGTQLSVL.

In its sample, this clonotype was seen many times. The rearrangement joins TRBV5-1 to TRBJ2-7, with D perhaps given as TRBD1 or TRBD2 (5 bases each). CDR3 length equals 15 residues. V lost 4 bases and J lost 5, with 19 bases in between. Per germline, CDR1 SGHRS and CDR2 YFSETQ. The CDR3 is CASSAGALRDHEQYF. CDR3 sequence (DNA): TGCGCCAGCAGCGCCGGGGCCCTTCGGGACCACGAGCAGTACTTC.

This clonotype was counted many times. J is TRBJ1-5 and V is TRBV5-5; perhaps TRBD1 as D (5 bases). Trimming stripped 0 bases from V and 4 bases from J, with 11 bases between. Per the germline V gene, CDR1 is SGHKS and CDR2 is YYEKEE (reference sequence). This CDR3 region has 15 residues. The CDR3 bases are TGTGCCAGCAGCTTGGGTCCCAGGGAGAATCAGCCCCAGCATTTT. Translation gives CASSLGPRENQPQHF.

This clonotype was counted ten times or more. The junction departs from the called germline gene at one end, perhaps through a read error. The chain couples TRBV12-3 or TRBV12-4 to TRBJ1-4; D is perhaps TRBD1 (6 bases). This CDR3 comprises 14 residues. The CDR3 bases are TGTGCCAGCAGTTTACGACAGGTTAATGAAGAACTGTTTTTT. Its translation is CASSLRQVNEELFF.

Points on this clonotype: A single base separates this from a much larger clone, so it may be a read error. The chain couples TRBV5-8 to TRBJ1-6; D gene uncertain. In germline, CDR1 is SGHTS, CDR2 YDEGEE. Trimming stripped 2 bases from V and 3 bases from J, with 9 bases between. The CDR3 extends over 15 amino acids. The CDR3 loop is CASSFPGNYNSPLHF. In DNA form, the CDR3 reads TGTGCCAGCAGCTTCCCGGGGAACTATAATTCACCCCTCCACTTT.

CDR3 coding DNA: TGTGCCAGCAGCTTAGGAAACCTCTATAATTCACCCCTCCACTTT. As protein: CASSLGNLYNSPLHF. The chain links TRBV7-9 to TRBJ1-6; D call uncertain. Germline V gene sequence: CDR1 SEHNR, CDR2 FQNEAQ (reference sequence). V dropped 1 base and J dropped 3 bases, with 7 bases sitting between them. The CDR3 contains 15 residues.

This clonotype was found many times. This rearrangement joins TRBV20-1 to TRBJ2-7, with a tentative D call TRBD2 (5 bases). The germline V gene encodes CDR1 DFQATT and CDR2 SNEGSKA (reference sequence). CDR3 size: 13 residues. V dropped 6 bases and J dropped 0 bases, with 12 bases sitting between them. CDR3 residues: CSAIGLYSYEQYF. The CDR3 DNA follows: TGCAGTGCGATTGGACTTTACTCCTACGAGCAGTACTTC.

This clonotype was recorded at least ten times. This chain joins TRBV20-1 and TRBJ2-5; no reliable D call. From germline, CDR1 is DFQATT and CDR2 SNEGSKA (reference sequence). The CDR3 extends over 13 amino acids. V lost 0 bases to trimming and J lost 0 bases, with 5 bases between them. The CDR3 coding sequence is TGCAGTGCTAGAGACAGGAACCAAGAGACCCAGTACTTC. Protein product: CSARDRNQETQYF.

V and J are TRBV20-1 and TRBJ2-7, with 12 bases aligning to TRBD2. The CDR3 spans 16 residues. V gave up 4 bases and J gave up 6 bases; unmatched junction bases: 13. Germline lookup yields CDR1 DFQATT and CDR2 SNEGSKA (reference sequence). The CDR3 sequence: CSATFPTSGSPLEQYF. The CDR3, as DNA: TGCAGTGCTACCTTTCCGACTAGCGGGAGTCCCCTCGAGCAGTACTTC.

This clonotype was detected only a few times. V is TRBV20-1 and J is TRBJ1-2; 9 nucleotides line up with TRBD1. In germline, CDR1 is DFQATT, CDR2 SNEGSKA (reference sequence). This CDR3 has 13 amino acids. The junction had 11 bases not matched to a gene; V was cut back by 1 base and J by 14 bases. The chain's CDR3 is CSARGPDRGLDTF. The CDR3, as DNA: TGCAGTGCTAGAGGGCCGGACAGGGGCCTTGATACCTTC.

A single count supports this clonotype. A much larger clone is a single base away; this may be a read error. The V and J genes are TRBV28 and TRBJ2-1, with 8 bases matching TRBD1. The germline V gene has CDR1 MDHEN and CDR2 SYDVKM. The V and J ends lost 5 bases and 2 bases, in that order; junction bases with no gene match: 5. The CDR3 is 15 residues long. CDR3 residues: CASSDGDRTYNEQFF. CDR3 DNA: TGTGCCAGCAGTGATGGGGACAGGACCTACAATGAGCAGTTCTTC. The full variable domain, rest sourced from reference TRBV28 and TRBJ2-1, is DVKVTQSSRYLVKRTGEKVFLECVQDMDHENMFWYRQDPGLGLRLIYFSYDVKMKEKGDIPEGYSVSREKKERFSLILESASTNQTSMYLCASSDGDRTYNEQFFGPGTRLTVL.

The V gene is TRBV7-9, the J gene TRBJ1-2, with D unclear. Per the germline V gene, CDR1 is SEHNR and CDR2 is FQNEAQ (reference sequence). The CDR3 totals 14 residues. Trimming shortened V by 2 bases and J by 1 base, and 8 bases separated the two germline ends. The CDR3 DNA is TGTGCCAGCAGCTTAATGAGTGGTAACTATGGCTACACCTTC. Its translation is CASSLMSGNYGYTF.

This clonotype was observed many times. The CDR3: CASSRTDTQYF. CDR3 DNA: TGTGCCAGCAGCAGGACAGATACGCAGTATTTT. The genes are TRBV2 and TRBJ2-3; D is ambiguous. V lost 6 bases to trimming and J lost 3 bases, with 4 bases between them. The germline V gene has CDR1 SNHLY and CDR2 FYNNEI. The CDR3 is 11 residues long. Full variable domain (outside the CDR3, taken from reference TRBV2 and TRBJ2-3): EPEVTQTPSHQVTQMGQEVILRCVPISNHLYFYWYRQILGQKVEFLVSFYNNEISEKSEIFDDQFSVERPDGSNFTLKIRSTKLEDSAMYFCASSRTDTQYFGPGTRLTVL.

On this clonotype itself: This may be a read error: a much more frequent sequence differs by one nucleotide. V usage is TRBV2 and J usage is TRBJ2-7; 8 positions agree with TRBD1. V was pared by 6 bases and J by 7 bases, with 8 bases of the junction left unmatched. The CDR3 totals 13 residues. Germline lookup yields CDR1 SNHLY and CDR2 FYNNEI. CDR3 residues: CASRFGQGREQYF. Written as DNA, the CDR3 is TGTGCCAGCAGATTCGGACAGGGCAGAGAGCAGTACTTC.